One sample yielded the 4 T cell receptor beta chains listed below, sequenced in a study of naive and memory T cell subsets. The SP2 primer and nested alpha and beta constant region primers amplified ligated cDNA in four rounds. TCRdb reanalysed the 5' RACE reads using MiXCR and keeps one entry per CDR3 protein. The sample carries around 56,000 distinct CDR3 sequences, about 7.1% recorded once. The library had UMIs added by 3' ligation of an oligonucleotide to TCR cDNA. The receptor source for this set is a female donor in good health.

Ten or more counts support this clonotype. This rearrangement joins TRBV2 to TRBJ1-1; D gene uncertain. Trimming removed 5 bases from V and 0 bases from J, with 7 bases in between. Germline V gene data show CDR1 as SNHLY and CDR2 as FYNNEI. The CDR3 sequence is 13 residues long. CDR3 nucleotides: TGTGCCAGCAGTCGTGATATGAACACTGAAGCTTTCTTT. Translating gives CASSRDMNTEAFF.

The chain recombines TRBV20-1 with TRBJ2-2, with 8 bases lining up with TRBD2. V shed 1 base and J 6 bases; nucleotides not matched to a gene: 7. CDR3 length: 15 residues. Germline V gene data show CDR1 as DFQATT and CDR2 as SNEGSKA (reference sequence). For the CDR3, the DNA is TGCAGTGCTAGAGTTACCGGGGGGGCAGCCGGGGAGCTGTTTTTT. It yields the protein CSARVTGGAAGELFF.

This clonotype appeared many times. CDR3 nucleotide sequence: TGTGCCAGCTCACCGGGGGACAGCTACGAGCAGTACTTC. It codes for CASSPGDSYEQYF. The V call is TRBV18, the J call TRBJ2-7; 7 bases are a match to TRBD1. This CDR3 has 13 amino acids. The germline V gene has CDR1 KGHSH and CDR2 LQKENI. Germline trimming cut 3 bases from V and 3 bases from J; bases unmatched to any gene: 2.

This chain connects TRBV18 to TRBJ2-1; TRBD1 aligns across 10 bases. With 2 bases clipped from V and 6 bases from J, the junction kept 4 bases outside the gene matches. The CDR3 sequence is 15 residues long. Germline V gives CDR1 KGHSH, CDR2 LQKENI. The CDR3 region has the DNA TGTGCCAGCTCACCAAGGGACAGGGGTTTCAATGAGCAGTTCTTC. Amino acids: CASSPRDRGFNEQFF.